This is a list of T cell receptor beta chains from one sample in a study of cytomegalovirus exposure and HLA in healthy donors. The assay was immunoSEQ multiplex PCR, and TCRdb's table has in-frame clones only and misses some. Among about 200,000 clones, roughly 80% were seen once, and the ten largest hold about 1.8%. Sequencing was performed on PBMCs. The origin of the receptors is a woman between 18 and 30 years old in good health and CMV-seronegative. The CDR3 runs from the conserved cysteine through the conserved F or W. Fields, in order: CDR3 DNA, CDR3 protein, V gene, D gene, clone size, J gene. The D gene is left open where the match is weak. The size entry is marked missing in some rows and otherwise reads once, few, many or a size class.

TGTGCCAGCAGCTTGGTAGGACAGGGGCCAGTCGGGGAGCTGTTTTTT,CASSLVGQGPVGELFF,TRBV5-6,TRBD1,NA,TRBJ2-2
TGTGCCAGTAGTTTGGCAGGGGTAAGTAAGCCCCAGCATTTT,CASSLAGVSKPQHF,TRBV19,NA,NA,TRBJ1-5
TGTGCCAGCAGTGACAGTTCCTACGAGCAGTACTTC,CASSDSSYEQYF,TRBV6-6,NA,NA,TRBJ2-7
TGTGCCAGCAAGGGGGCGTACAATGAGCAGTTCTTC,CASKGAYNEQFF,TRBV2,TRBD1,NA,TRBJ2-1
TGTGCCAGCAGCTTGCTTGGCATGGGACTACTGTACAATGAGCAGTTCTTC,CASSLLGMGLLYNEQFF,TRBV5-6,TRBD2,few,TRBJ2-1
TGTGCTAGTGGTTCTAGGACAGGGGGTGACTATGGCTACACCTTC,CASGSRTGGDYGYTF,TRBV12-5,TRBD1,NA,TRBJ1-2
TGCGCCAGCAGCCAATACAATGCCTACAATGAGCAGTTCTTC,CASSQYNAYNEQFF,TRBV4-1,NA,few,TRBJ2-1
TGTGCCATCACCCGAGAGGCGGTAACTGAAGCTTTCTTT,CAITREAVTEAFF,TRBV10-3,NA,NA,TRBJ1-1
TGTGCCAGCAGGCAGACAGGGAGCAATCAGCCCCAGCATTTT,CASRQTGSNQPQHF,TRBV6-1,TRBD1,NA,TRBJ1-5
TGTGCCAGCAGCAAACCGTCGGGGTCAGGGGGAACCGGGGAGCTGTTTTTT,CASSKPSGSGGTGELFF,TRBV11-3,TRBD1,once,TRBJ2-2
TGTGCCAGCGCAGGGGGGCTGGATAATTCACCCCTCCACTTT,CASAGGLDNSPLHF,TRBV7-2,TRBD1,once,TRBJ1-6
TGTGCCAGCAGTTTCGACAGGACAGGCCAAGAGACCCAGTACTTC,CASSFDRTGQETQYF,TRBV28,TRBD1,NA,TRBJ2-5
TGTGCCAGCAGTCGACAGGAGGCCCTAAACGAGCAGTACTTC,CASSRQEALNEQYF,TRBV2,NA,NA,TRBJ2-7
TGTGCCAGCAGCCAGGGACAGGGGGGCTCCTACGAGCAGTACTTC,CASSQGQGGSYEQYF,TRBV6-5,TRBD1,NA,TRBJ2-7
TGTGCCAGCAGCTTAGTCCCTGGCGGGACCACAGATACGCAGTATTTT,CASSLVPGGTTDTQYF,TRBV7-2,NA,NA,TRBJ2-3
TGTGCCAGTAGTACCGGGACAGGCAACTCTGGAAACACCATATATTTT,CASSTGTGNSGNTIYF,TRBV19,TRBD1,NA,TRBJ1-3
TGTGCCAGCAGCTCCCGTAGTAGGGGTCCCGGGGGGAATGAGCAGTTCTTC,CASSSRSRGPGGNEQFF,TRBV7-9,TRBD2,few,TRBJ2-1
TGTGCCAGCAGTAACAGGTGGCAGCCCCAGCATTTT,CASSNRWQPQHF,TRBV6-1,NA,NA,TRBJ1-5
TGTGCCAGCAGCTTAGCAGGTACGTCCAGAGGGAAGCCCTACAATGAGCAGTTCTTC,CASSLAGTSRGKPYNEQFF,TRBV11-2,NA,few,TRBJ2-1
TGTGCCAGCAGCTCCTTCCCAGAGGGGGGGGCTAAGGATGGCTACACCTTC,CASSSFPEGGAKDGYTF,TRBV7-2,NA,NA,TRBJ1-2
TGTGCCAGCAGCTTAGCAAGGACAGGTTATAATTCACCCCTCCACTTT,CASSLARTGYNSPLHF,TRBV7-2,TRBD1,NA,TRBJ1-6
TGTGCCAGCAGCTTAGTATTTCCGGGACAGGGGGCGAACTATGGCTACACCTTC,CASSLVFPGQGANYGYTF,TRBV7-9,TRBD1,once,TRBJ1-2
TGTGCAGTCGGACAGTTCAACGTCCTGACTTTC,CAVGQFNVLTF,TRBV18,NA,NA,TRBJ2-6
TGTGCCAGCAGTTTGGCGGGGAATTCACCCCTCCACTTT,CASSLAGNSPLHF,TRBV27,NA,NA,TRBJ1-6
TGTGCCAGCAGCCAAGCCTCGAGTCAGCCCCAGCATTTT,CASSQASSQPQHF,TRBV4-2,NA,once,TRBJ1-5
TGCAGCGGACAGGTAGTCTCTCCTCTGGGAAACACCATATATTTT,CSGQVVSPLGNTIYF,TRBV29-1,NA,NA,TRBJ1-3
TGCGCCAGCAGCCAAGATCTAGCGGGAGTTGCAGATACGCAGTATTTT,CASSQDLAGVADTQYF,TRBV4-3,TRBD2,NA,TRBJ2-3
TGTGCCAGCAGTCGCGGGGGGCGTGAGACCCAGTACTTC,CASSRGGRETQYF,TRBV28,TRBD2,few,TRBJ2-5
TGCAGCGTAGAGACTTCCTACGAGCAGTACTTC,CSVETSYEQYF,TRBV29-1,NA,NA,TRBJ2-7
TGCGCCAGCAGCTTGGTTGCTAGCGGGACGGGTACAGATACGCAGTATTTT,CASSLVASGTGTDTQYF,TRBV5-1,TRBD2,NA,TRBJ2-3
TGCGCCAGCAGCCCGCAAACACTTTCCAGGGGTACGAACACTGAAGCTTTCTTT,CASSPQTLSRGTNTEAFF,TRBV5-1,NA,NA,TRBJ1-1
TGCGCCAGCAGCTTGGGGAGAGCTGGTGGCTACACCTTC,CASSLGRAGGYTF,TRBV5-1,NA,NA,TRBJ1-2
TGTGCCAGCAACCCACAGGGATCTGGAAACACCATATATTTT,CASNPQGSGNTIYF,TRBV6-5,NA,NA,TRBJ1-3
TGTGCCAGCAGTCCCGGACTGACACGGTACACTGAAGCTTTCTTT,CASSPGLTRYTEAFF,TRBV6-1,NA,NA,TRBJ1-1
TGCGCCAGCAGCCGGGGACTGGACAATGAGCAGTTCTTC,CASSRGLDNEQFF,TRBV4-3,NA,once,TRBJ2-1
TGTGCCAGCAGTTACTTCCGGGTCAATATCCACAATGAGCAGTTCTTC,CASSYFRVNIHNEQFF,TRBV6-5,NA,NA,TRBJ2-1
TGCGCCAGCAGCCAAGGGGACAGATACCTTAACTATGGCTACACCTTC,CASSQGDRYLNYGYTF,TRBV4-3,TRBD1,NA,TRBJ1-2
TGTGCCAGCAGCCCAACCCCCGGGACAGAGAATGAAAAACTGTTTTTT,CASSPTPGTENEKLFF,TRBV28,TRBD1,NA,TRBJ1-4
TGCAGCGTAGACCGGACTAAATACAATGAGCAGTTCTTC,CSVDRTKYNEQFF,TRBV29-1,NA,NA,TRBJ2-1
TGTGCCAGCAGTAGCCTCCTCTCCGATCAGCCCCAGCATTTT,CASSSLLSDQPQHF,TRBV2,NA,NA,TRBJ1-5
TGCAGCGTTGAAGATCCGGGACAGACTTACACTGAAGCTTTCTTT,CSVEDPGQTYTEAFF,TRBV29-1,TRBD1,NA,TRBJ1-1